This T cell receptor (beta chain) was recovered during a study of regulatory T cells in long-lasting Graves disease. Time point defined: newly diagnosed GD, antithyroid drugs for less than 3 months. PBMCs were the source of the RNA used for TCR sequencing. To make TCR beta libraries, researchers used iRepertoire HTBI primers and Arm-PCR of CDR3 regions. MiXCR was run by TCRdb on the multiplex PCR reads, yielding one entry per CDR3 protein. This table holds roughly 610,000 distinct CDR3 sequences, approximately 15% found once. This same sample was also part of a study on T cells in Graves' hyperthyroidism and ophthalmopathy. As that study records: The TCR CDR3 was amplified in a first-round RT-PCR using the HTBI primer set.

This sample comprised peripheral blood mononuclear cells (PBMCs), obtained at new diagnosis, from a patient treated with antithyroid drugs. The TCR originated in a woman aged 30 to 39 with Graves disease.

Written as DNA, the CDR3 is TGTGCCAGTAGTATAGAGAGAGGGGAGCTGTTTTTT. It is translated as CASSIERGELFF. The chain links TRBV19 to TRBJ2-2, with no clear D. The CDR3 length is 12 residues. CDR1 and CDR2 from the germline V gene are LNHDA and SQIVND (reference sequence). Trimming pared 0 bases from V and 8 bases from J, leaving 4 bases between.